These 23 T cell receptor beta chains originate from one sample sequenced in a study of blood T cell repertoires in COVID-19. The data were produced by immunoSEQ multiplex PCR, yet TCRdb's version contains in-frame clones alone and is incomplete. The table shows fewer than 250,000 clones, with 65% to 85% occurring only once. The specimen was PBMCs or T cells enriched from blood (not recorded which). The receptors here all came from a woman in her twenties or thirties who had recovered from COVID-19.

The chain links TRBV19 to TRBJ1-2; no clear D. V was clipped by 3 bases and J by 4 bases, with 9 bases between them. In germline, CDR1 is LNHDA, CDR2 SQIVND (reference sequence). The CDR3 consists of 13 residues. The CDR3 sequence: CASSIGSGYGYTF. The DNA for the CDR3 is TGTGCCAGTAGTATCGGGTCTGGCTATGGCTACACCTTC.

The rearrangement uses TRBV4-2 and TRBJ2-1; D possibly corresponds to TRBD2 (6 bases). Germline V CDR1 and CDR2: LGHNA, YNFKEQ. V was cut by 6 bases and J by 6 bases, with 9 bases left in between. CDR3 length: 12 amino acids. The CDR3 sequence: CASSPAGNEQFF. CDR3 nucleotides: TGTGCCAGCAGTCCAGCGGGCAATGAGCAGTTCTTC.

The sample holds one count of this clone. This chain links TRBV7-3 with TRBJ2-5; D might be TRBD2 (8 bases). V lost 5 bases and J 1 base, leaving 14 bases between the germline ends. The CDR3 loop spans 15 amino acids. The germline V gene has CDR1 SGHTA and CDR2 FQGTGA. Here the CDR3 reads CASSATGTSQETQYF. The CDR3 DNA reads TGTGCCAGCAGCGCGACAGGGACTAGCCAAGAGACCCAGTACTTC.

This clone was observed once. The chain joins TRBV5-4 to TRBJ1-1; 11 bases align to TRBD1. Looked up from germline, CDR1 is SGHNT and CDR2 is YYREEE (reference sequence). J gave up 4 bases and V 0 bases, and 2 bases lay outside the gene matches. The CDR3 spans 15 residues. CDR3 residues: CASSLVGTGGTEAFF. In DNA form, the CDR3 reads TGTGCCAGCAGCTTGGTTGGGACAGGGGGCACTGAAGCTTTCTTT.

The chain links TRBV9 to TRBJ2-3; D perhaps matches TRBD2 (7 bases). This CDR3 has 15 amino acids. CDR1 and CDR2 from the germline V gene are SGDLS and YYNGEE. Trimming removed 0 bases at V and 3 bases at J, with 11 bases between. The CDR3 coding sequence is TGTGCCAGCAGCGTAGCGGGGGGCCGAACAGATACGCAGTATTTT. Protein sequence: CASSVAGGRTDTQYF.

The V gene is TRBV2, the J gene TRBJ1-1; TRBD1 agrees at 7 bases. The trim removed 6 bases at V and 0 bases at J, leaving 1 base unmatched. Germline lookup yields CDR1 SNHLY and CDR2 FYNNEI. The CDR3 has 13 residues. CDR3 DNA sequence: TGTGCCAGCAGGGGACAGTTGAACACTGAAGCTTTCTTT. This translates into CASRGQLNTEAFF. The variable domain in full, with the rest retrieved from reference TRBV2 and TRBJ1-1, is EPEVTQTPSHQVTQMGQEVILRCVPISNHLYFYWYRQILGQKVEFLVSFYNNEISEKSEIFDDQFSVERPDGSNFTLKIRSTKLEDSAMYFCASRGQLNTEAFFGQGTRLTVV.

J is TRBJ1-4 and V is TRBV3-1 (or the pseudogene TRBV3-2), with TRBD1 identical over 9 bases. This CDR3 is 14 amino acids long. Per the germline V gene, CDR1 is LGHDT and CDR2 is YNNKEL (reference sequence). With V trimmed by 8 bases and J by 4 bases, 5 bases remained unmatched. The CDR3 region is CASLGQGRNEKLFF. Here the CDR3 DNA reads TGTGCCAGCCTCGGACAGGGGCGTAATGAAAAACTGTTTTTT.

The chain employs TRBV5-5 and TRBJ2-1, with unresolved D. The germline V gene has CDR1 SGHKS and CDR2 YYEKEE (reference sequence). V lost 4 bases to trimming and J lost 4 bases, with 15 bases between them. This CDR3 spans 15 amino acids. In DNA form, the CDR3 reads TGTGCCAGCAGCCCTAATCCCCCACGGTACAATGAGCAGTTCTTC. Its protein is CASSPNPPRYNEQFF.

The rearrangement links TRBV28 to TRBJ1-1, with D possibly TRBD1 on 5 matching bases. CDR1 and CDR2 from the germline V gene are MDHEN and SYDVKM. With 7 bases removed from V and 4 bases from J, the gap between germline ends came to 19 bases. CDR3 size: 15 residues. CDR3 protein: CASIIRGTVSTEAFF. The CDR3 nucleotides read TGTGCCAGCATTATACGGGGGACCGTGAGCACTGAAGCTTTCTTT.

This clone appeared once. V usage is TRBV28 and J usage is TRBJ1-4, with unresolved D. The CDR3 has 13 amino acids. The germline CDR1 and CDR2 sequences are MDHEN and SYDVKM. V was shortened by 11 bases and J by 3 bases, with 13 bases between the two germline ends. This CDR3 reads CAVFPSSNEKLFF. For the CDR3, the DNA is TGTGCCGTATTCCCGTCCTCTAATGAAAAACTGTTTTTT.

The chain links TRBV6-5 to TRBJ1-6, with a weak D call TRBD1 (6 bases). The ends were cut back, 7 bases at V and 7 bases at J, with 17 bases in the middle. The length of the CDR3 is 15 residues. Looked up from germline, CDR1 is MNHEY and CDR2 is SVGAGI. The CDR3 is CASKPTGSENSPLHF. The CDR3 DNA follows: TGTGCCAGCAAACCAACAGGGTCGGAGAATTCACCCCTCCACTTT.

This chain connects TRBV11-2 to TRBJ1-2; 7 nucleotides line up with TRBD1. There are 15 residues in the CDR3. V trimming: 5 bases; J trimming: 5 bases; junction bases outside the gene matches: 11. Germline CDR1 and CDR2: SGHAT and FQNNGV. CDR3 nucleotide sequence: TGTGCCAGCAGCCGAGACGGACAGGCGTGGTATGGCTACACCTTC. Translation gives CASSRDGQAWYGYTF.

V is TRBV28 and J is TRBJ2-3; a weak D match, TRBD1 (5 bases). The V end was cut by 5 bases, the J end by 4 bases, with 16 bases between. The CDR3 contains 15 residues. Germline-derived CDR1 and CDR2 are MDHEN and SYDVKM. CDR3 residues: CASSTQGSSSDTQYF. Written as DNA, the CDR3 is TGTGCCAGCAGTACTCAGGGATCGAGCTCAGATACGCAGTATTTT.

The chain links TRBV12-5 to TRBJ2-1; 9 bases align to TRBD1. The CDR3 totals 17 residues. Germline V gives CDR1 LGHNT, CDR2 FRNRAP. With V trimmed by 2 bases and J by 6 bases, 11 bases remained unmatched. CDR3: CASGLFPRDRVGNEQFF. The CDR3 DNA reads TGTGCTAGTGGTTTGTTCCCCCGGGACAGGGTGGGCAATGAGCAGTTCTTC. Full variable domain (outside the CDR3, taken from reference TRBV12-5 and TRBJ2-1): DARVTQTPRHKVTEMGQEVTMRCQPILGHNTVFWYRQTMMQGLELLAYFRNRAPLDDSGMPKDRFSAEMPDATLATLKIQPSEPRDSAVYFCASGLFPRDRVGNEQFFGPGTRLTVL.

The chain recombines TRBV15 with TRBJ2-2, with D uncertain. Between the trimmed V and J ends, which lost 0 bases and 8 bases, there was a span of 7 bases. CDR3 length: 13 residues. Germline CDR1 and CDR2: LNHNV and YYDKDF (reference sequence). CDR3 sequence (DNA): TGTGCCACCAGCAGAGATCTTTCGGGGGAGCTGTTTTTT. Its protein product is CATSRDLSGELFF.

The rearrangement links TRBV24-1 to TRBJ1-5, with D maybe TRBD1 (5 bases). Germline V gives CDR1 KGHDR, CDR2 SFDVKD. The CDR3 contains 14 residues. V was trimmed by 4 bases and J by 9 bases, leaving 15 bases between them. The CDR3 DNA sequence: TGTGCCACCAGTGACGACGGGACTGCTCGGCCCCAGCATTTT. Translated: CATSDDGTARPQHF.

In nucleotides, the CDR3 is TGTGCCACCCTAATGGCCGGCGGGGGGAAATCACCCCTCCACTTT. It specifies CATLMAGGGKSPLHF. The V and J genes are TRBV28 and TRBJ1-6; maybe TRBD1 (5 bases). This CDR3 has 15 amino acids. Per germline, CDR1 MDHEN and CDR2 SYDVKM. Deletions cut 10 bases from V and 10 bases from J, with 23 bases between.

The sample holds many counts of this clone. The V gene is TRBV9, the J gene TRBJ2-4; possible D gene TRBD2, 6 bases. V lost 0 bases and J 0 bases, leaving 16 bases between the germline ends. Germline CDR1 and CDR2: SGDLS and YYNGEE. This CDR3 has 18 amino acids. CDR3 region: CASSVVGIAALAKNIQYF. The CDR3 nucleotides are TGTGCCAGCAGCGTAGTGGGGATAGCGGCCCTAGCCAAAAACATTCAGTACTTC.

This clone appeared a single time. The chain employs TRBV2 and TRBJ1-4; the D gene is possibly TRBD1 (5 bases). The germline V and J ends were trimmed by 3 bases and 0 bases, with 11 bases remaining between them. This CDR3 comprises 16 residues. The germline V gene has CDR1 SNHLY and CDR2 FYNNEI. The CDR3 coding sequence is TGTGCCAGCAGTGAGGGGCCGCACACAACTAATGAAAAACTGTTTTTT. Amino acids: CASSEGPHTTNEKLFF.

The sample holds one count of this clone. CDR3 amino acids: CASSLRGTQLQGSPLHF. The CDR3 DNA is TGCGCCAGCAGCTTGAGGGGGACCCAACTTCAAGGTTCACCCCTCCACTTT. The chain has TRBV5-1 and TRBJ1-6; a possible D gene is TRBD1 (6 bases). From germline, CDR1 is SGHRS and CDR2 YFSETQ. V lost 1 base, J lost 9 bases, and 20 bases lay in between. CDR3 length equals 17 residues.

This clone showed up just a few times. The chain is built from TRBV5-1 and TRBJ1-1; 7 bases fit TRBD1. The V gene's germline CDR1 is SGHRS and CDR2 YFSETQ. The J segment lost 5 bases and the V segment lost 4 bases, leaving 8 bases of the junction unmatched. The CDR3 totals 14 residues. This chain's CDR3 is CASSLTGMGTEAFF. CDR3 DNA sequence: TGCGCCAGCAGCCTGACAGGGATGGGGACTGAAGCTTTCTTT.

The gene calls are TRBV5-1 and TRBJ1-1, with TRBD1 matching 8 bases. V was clipped by 4 bases and J by 6 bases; unmatched bases: 5. Germline V gene data show CDR1 as SGHRS and CDR2 as YFSETQ. The CDR3 length is 13 residues. Written as DNA, the CDR3 is TGCGCCAGCAGCCCAGCACAGGGGGCTGAAGCTTTCTTT. This translates into CASSPAQGAEAFF. The full variable domain, in which reference TRBV5-1 and TRBJ1-1 provide the parts outside the CDR3, is KAGVTQTPRYLIKTRGQQVTLSCSPISGHRSVSWYQQTPGQGLQFLFEYFSETQRNKGNFPGRFSGRQFSNSRSEMNVSTLELGDSALYLCASSPAQGAEAFFGQGTRLTVV.

The chain is built from TRBV7-9 and TRBJ2-7; 7 nucleotides align to TRBD1. V gave up 5 bases and J gave up 6 bases; unmatched junction bases: 10. This CDR3 is built from 14 residues. The germline V gene has CDR1 SEHNR and CDR2 FQNEAQ (reference sequence). The CDR3 spells CASSPERQGPEQYF. The CDR3 DNA sequence: TGTGCCAGCAGCCCCGAACGACAGGGTCCCGAGCAGTACTTC.